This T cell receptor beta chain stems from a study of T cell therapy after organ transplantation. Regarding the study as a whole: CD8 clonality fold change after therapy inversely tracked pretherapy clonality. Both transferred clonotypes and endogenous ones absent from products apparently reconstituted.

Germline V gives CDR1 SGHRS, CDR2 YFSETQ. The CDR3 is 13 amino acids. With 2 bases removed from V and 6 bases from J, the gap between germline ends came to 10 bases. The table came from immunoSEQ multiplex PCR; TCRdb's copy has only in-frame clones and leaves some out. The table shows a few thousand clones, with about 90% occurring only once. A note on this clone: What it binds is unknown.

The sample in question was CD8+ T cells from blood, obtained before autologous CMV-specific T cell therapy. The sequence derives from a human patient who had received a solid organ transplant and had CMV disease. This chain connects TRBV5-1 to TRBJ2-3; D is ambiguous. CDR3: CASSLLRADTQYF. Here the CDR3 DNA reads TGCGCCAGCAGCTTACTGCGCGCGGATACGCAGTATTTT.